These 16 T cell receptor beta chains came from one sample sequenced in a study of CD8 T cells in ankylosing spondylitis. TCRdb independently ran MiXCR on the 5' RACE reads; one entry per CDR3 protein. The sample lists about 300,000 distinct CDR3 sequences, around 10% occurring once. Sequenced input: blood, either unsorted or a sorted T cell fraction (not recorded which). The receptor set was obtained from a female donor with ankylosing spondylitis or in good health (not recorded which).

The V gene is TRBV30, the J gene TRBJ2-7; D gene uncertain. Trimming stripped 3 bases from V and 5 bases from J, with 8 bases between. CDR3 length: 11 amino acids. The germline CDR1 and CDR2 sequences are GTSNPN and SVGIG (reference sequence). CDR3 loop: CAWRFRDEQYF. The CDR3 bases are TGTGCCTGGAGGTTTCGGGACGAGCAGTACTTC.

There are a few counts of this clonotype. The CDR3: CAIPTGGTGELFF. The CDR3 bases are TGTGCCATCCCAACAGGGGGAACCGGGGAGCTGTTTTTT. This chain connects TRBV7-2 to TRBJ2-2, with TRBD1 matching over 8 bases. Germline CDR1 is SGHTA and CDR2 is FQGNSA. This CDR3 contains 13 residues. V shed 10 bases and J 5 bases; nucleotides not matched to a gene: 6.

There are many counts of this clonotype. This chain links TRBV7-9 with TRBJ1-3; D unresolved. Per the germline V gene, CDR1 is SEHNR and CDR2 is FQNEAQ (reference sequence). V dropped 0 bases and J dropped 2 bases, with 11 bases sitting between them. This CDR3 has 16 amino acids. The chain's CDR3 is CASSLAETNPGNTIYF. The CDR3 nucleotides are TGTGCCAGCAGCTTAGCGGAAACAAATCCTGGAAACACCATATATTTT.

The rearrangement joins TRBV12-3 or TRBV12-4 to TRBJ1-2; D is undetermined. CDR3 length equals 13 residues. V was cut by 2 bases and J by 5 bases, with 9 bases left in between. The DNA of the CDR3 is TGTGCCAGCAGTTTAAAATTAGGTTATGGCTACACCTTC. Its translation: CASSLKLGYGYTF.

This clonotype was counted many times. The chain recombines TRBV7-3 with TRBJ2-1; 9 nucleotides line up with TRBD2. J lost 7 bases, V lost 1 base, and 5 bases had no gene match. Germline assignment: CDR1 SGHTA and CDR2 FQGTGA. This CDR3 comprises 15 residues. The CDR3 here is CASSLRGSGGNEQFF. The CDR3 coding sequence is TGTGCCAGCAGCTTAAGGGGGAGCGGGGGGAATGAGCAGTTCTTC.

This clonotype appeared many times. The rearrangement uses TRBV7-9 and TRBJ1-2; D remains ambiguous. Germline loops: CDR1 SEHNR, CDR2 FQNEAQ (reference sequence). Trimming took off 1 base at V and 2 bases at J, with 11 bases between the two ends. The CDR3 spans 15 residues. The CDR3 reads CASSLEPKGNYGYTF. The CDR3 DNA follows: TGTGCCAGCAGCTTAGAGCCTAAGGGAAACTATGGCTACACCTTC.

This sequence joins TRBV5-1 and TRBJ2-2, with D perhaps being TRBD1 or TRBD2 (5 bases each). The germline gives CDR1 SGHRS, CDR2 YFSETQ. Trimming pared 5 bases from V and 7 bases from J, leaving 18 bases between. The CDR3 is 15 residues long. CDR3 in amino acids: CASSSRGASNGELFF. The CDR3 DNA follows: TGCGCCAGCAGTTCGCGAGGGGCTAGTAACGGGGAGCTGTTTTTT. Based on the CDR3 plus reference TRBV5-1 and TRBJ2-2, the full variable domain is KAGVTQTPRYLIKTRGQQVTLSCSPISGHRSVSWYQQTPGQGLQFLFEYFSETQRNKGNFPGRFSGRQFSNSRSEMNVSTLELGDSALYLCASSSRGASNGELFFGEGSRLTVL.

For this clonotype: Since a much larger clone is just one base distant, this may be a read error. V and J are TRBV5-1 and TRBJ2-1, with TRBD2 matching 10 bases. Germline lookup yields CDR1 SGHRS and CDR2 YFSETQ. CDR3 length: 16 residues. CDR3 nucleotides: TGCACCAGCAGCTTGGGTAGCGGGAGGAACTACAATGAGCAGTTCTTC. Translation gives CTSSLGSGRNYNEQFF. Full variable domain (missing parts from reference TRBV5-1 and TRBJ2-1): KAGVTQTPRYLIKTRGQQVTLSCSPISGHRSVSWYQQTPGQGLQFLFEYFSETQRNKGNFPGRFSGRQFSNSRSEMNVSTLELGDSALYLCTSSLGSGRNYNEQFFGPGTRLTVL.

This clonotype was seen many times. The rearrangement joins TRBV20-1 to TRBJ2-1; 13 nucleotides match TRBD2. The CDR3 totals 19 residues. J lost 4 bases, V lost 4 bases, and 16 bases had no gene match. Germline assignment: CDR1 DFQATT and CDR2 SNEGSKA (reference sequence). Here the CDR3 reads CSAKGDGLAGEGEYNEQFF. The CDR3 DNA reads TGCAGTGCTAAAGGGGACGGACTAGCGGGAGAGGGGGAATACAATGAGCAGTTCTTC.

This clonotype was observed many times. The gene calls are TRBV7-6 and TRBJ2-3; D tentatively reads TRBD1 or TRBD2 (5 bases each). Germline V gene lookup returns CDR1 SGHVS and CDR2 FNYEAQ. V lost 6 bases and J lost 0, with 28 bases in between. The CDR3 runs to 20 residues. The CDR3 loop is CASRRSLRGGGLSSTDTQYF. In DNA form, the CDR3 reads TGTGCCAGCAGACGATCCCTCCGGGGCGGAGGATTATCTAGCACAGATACGCAGTATTTT. Using reference TRBV7-6 and TRBJ2-3 for the parts outside the CDR3, the full variable domain is GAGVSQSPRYKVTKRGQDVALRCDPISGHVSLYWYRQALGQGPEFLTYFNYEAQQDKSGLPNDRFSAERPEGSISTLTIQRTEQRDSAMYRCASRRSLRGGGLSSTDTQYFGPGTRLTVL.

With respect to this clonotype: A clone one base away is much larger, so this may be a read error. The rearrangement joins TRBV12-3 or TRBV12-4 to TRBJ2-3; D gene ambiguous. V was cut by 5 bases and J by 6 bases, with 12 bases left in between. This CDR3 contains 13 residues. The CDR3 protein is CASSPSPLDTQYF. The CDR3 region has the DNA TGTGCCAGCAGTCCCTCCCCTCTGGATACGCAGTATTTT.

This clonotype was counted ten times or more. J is TRBJ1-1 and V is TRBV12-3 or TRBV12-4, with D tentatively TRBD1 (6 bases). V lost 0 bases to trimming and J lost 7 bases, with 15 bases between them. This CDR3 comprises 15 residues. The CDR3, as DNA: TGTGCCAGCAGTTTAGCGACTACAGGGATGGGTGAAGCTTTCTTT. It codes for CASSLATTGMGEAFF.

The rearrangement joins TRBV6-5 to TRBJ1-2, with no clear D. This CDR3 is built from 14 residues. V dropped 0 bases and J dropped 8 bases, with 13 bases sitting between them. CDR1 is MNHEY and CDR2 is SVGAGI in the germline V gene. The CDR3: CASSYSLFTAGYTF. CDR3 DNA sequence: TGTGCCAGCAGTTACTCCCTTTTTACAGCCGGCTACACCTTC.

This clonotype appeared a few times. The V and J genes are TRBV5-4 and TRBJ1-2, with D possibly being TRBD1 (5 bases). The germline V and J ends were trimmed by 0 bases and 8 bases, with 14 bases remaining between them. This CDR3 has 14 residues. Germline assignment: CDR1 SGHNT and CDR2 YYREEE (reference sequence). The CDR3, as DNA: TGTGCCAGCAGCTTGGAGTCCGGGGGTCGAGGCTACACCTTC. It yields the protein CASSLESGGRGYTF. Full variable domain (outside the CDR3, taken from reference TRBV5-4 and TRBJ1-2): ETGVTQSPTHLIKTRGQQVTLRCSSQSGHNTVSWYQQALGQGPQFIFQYYREEENGRGNFPPRFSGLQFPNYSSELNVNALELDDSALYLCASSLESGGRGYTFGSGTRLTVV.

In its sample, this clonotype was seen a few times. The chain carries TRBV5-1 and TRBJ2-7; no clear D gene. The CDR3 is made up of 15 amino acids. V lost 0 bases to trimming and J lost 0 bases, with 10 bases between them. Per the germline V gene, CDR1 is SGHRS and CDR2 is YFSETQ. The CDR3 reads CASSLVPLSSYEQYF. The CDR3 region has the DNA TGCGCCAGCAGCTTGGTCCCGTTAAGCTCCTACGAGCAGTACTTC.

This clonotype occurred many times. The V call is TRBV10-3, the J call TRBJ2-5; D not resolved. The germline V gene encodes CDR1 ENHRY and CDR2 SYGVKD. This CDR3 is built from 13 residues. Deletions cut 4 bases from V and 3 bases from J, with 9 bases between. The CDR3 nucleotides are TGTGCCATCAGTGGGTCCAGAGAAGAGACCCAGTACTTC. Amino acid sequence: CAISGSREETQYF.